This paragraph reports one T cell receptor beta chain. Antigen: not known. This sample was included in a study of Ad26.COV2.S vaccination and SARS-CoV-2 variants. Study results and caveats: Vaccine recipients posted higher spike-specific TCR breadth than their placebo counterparts.

Regarding treatment: roughly 20 received Ad26.COV2.S at low or high dose, single or two shots; 5 received placebo; per-sample allocation not given. Sample collection was performed on day 63 after the first vaccine or placebo injection. The V end lost 6 bases, the J end lost 3 bases, and 17 bases lay between the germline ends. CDR1 and CDR2 (germline): MDHEN, SYDVKM. This CDR3 contains 15 residues. This table comes from immunoSEQ multiplex PCR, and its TCRdb copy is limited to in-frame clones, with some not included. The profile covers about 220,000 clones, with approximately 87% appearing a single time and 9.5% to 12% taken by the ten largest.

The gene calls are TRBV28 and TRBJ1-2, with TRBD1 as a possible D gene (6 bases). The receptor's source is a person between 18 and 65 years old who received the Ad26.COV2.S COVID-19 vaccine or a placebo. The specimen was peripheral blood, collected in a trial of Ad26.COV2.S vaccine versus placebo. This CDR3 is CASSPGGPWDYGYTF. The CDR3 DNA reads as TGTGCCAGCAGCCCTGGGGGCCCATGGGACTATGGCTACACCTTC.